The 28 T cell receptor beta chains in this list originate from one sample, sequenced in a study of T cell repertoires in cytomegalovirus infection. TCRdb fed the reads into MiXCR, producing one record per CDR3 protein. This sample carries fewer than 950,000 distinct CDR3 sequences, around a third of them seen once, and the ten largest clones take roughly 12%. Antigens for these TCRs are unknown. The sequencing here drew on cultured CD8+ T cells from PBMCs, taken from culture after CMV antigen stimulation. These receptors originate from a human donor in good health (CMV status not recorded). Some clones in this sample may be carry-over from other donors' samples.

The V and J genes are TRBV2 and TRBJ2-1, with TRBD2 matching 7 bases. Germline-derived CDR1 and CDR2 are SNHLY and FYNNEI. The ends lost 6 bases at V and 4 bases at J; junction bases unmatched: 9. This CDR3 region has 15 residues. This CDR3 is CASRTMERGYNEQFF. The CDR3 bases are TGTGCCAGCAGAACCATGGAGCGGGGTTACAATGAGCAGTTCTTC. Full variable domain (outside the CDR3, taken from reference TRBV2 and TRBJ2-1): EPEVTQTPSHQVTQMGQEVILRCVPISNHLYFYWYRQILGQKVEFLVSFYNNEISEKSEIFDDQFSVERPDGSNFTLKIRSTKLEDSAMYFCASRTMERGYNEQFFGPGTRLTVL.

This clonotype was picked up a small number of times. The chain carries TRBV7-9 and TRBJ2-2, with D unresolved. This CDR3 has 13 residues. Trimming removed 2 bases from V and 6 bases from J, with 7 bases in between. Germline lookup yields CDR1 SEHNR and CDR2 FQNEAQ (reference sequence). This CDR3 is CASSLKSPGELFF. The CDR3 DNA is TGTGCCAGCAGCTTAAAGTCCCCCGGGGAGCTGTTTTTT.

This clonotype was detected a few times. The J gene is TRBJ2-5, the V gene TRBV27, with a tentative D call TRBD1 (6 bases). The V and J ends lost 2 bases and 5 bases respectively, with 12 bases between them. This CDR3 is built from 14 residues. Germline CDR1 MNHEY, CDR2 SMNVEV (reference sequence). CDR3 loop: CASSLTSQGETQYF. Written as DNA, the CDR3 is TGTGCCAGCAGTTTAACCTCTCAGGGGGAGACCCAGTACTTC.

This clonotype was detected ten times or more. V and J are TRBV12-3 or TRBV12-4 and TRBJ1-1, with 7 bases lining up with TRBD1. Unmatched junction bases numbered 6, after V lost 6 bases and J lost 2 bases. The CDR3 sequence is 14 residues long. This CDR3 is CASSSQGGNTEAFF. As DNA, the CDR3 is TGTGCCAGCAGCTCTCAGGGGGGAAACACTGAAGCTTTCTTT.

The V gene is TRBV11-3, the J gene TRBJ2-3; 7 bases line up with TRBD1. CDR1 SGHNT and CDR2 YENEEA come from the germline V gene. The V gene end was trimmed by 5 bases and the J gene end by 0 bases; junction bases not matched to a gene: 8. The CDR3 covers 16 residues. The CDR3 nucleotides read TGTGCCAGCAGCCAATGGACAGGCCCTAGCACAGATACGCAGTATTTT. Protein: CASSQWTGPSTDTQYF.

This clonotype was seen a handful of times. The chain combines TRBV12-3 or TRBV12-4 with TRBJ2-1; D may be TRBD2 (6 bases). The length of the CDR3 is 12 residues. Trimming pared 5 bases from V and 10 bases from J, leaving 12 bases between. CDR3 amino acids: CASSAPGEEQFF. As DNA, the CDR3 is TGTGCCAGCAGTGCTCCGGGGGAGGAGCAGTTCTTC.

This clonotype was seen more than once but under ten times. In DNA form, the CDR3 reads TGCGCCAGCAGCCATATCAGGGAAGGCTCGTTCTACAATGAGCAGTTCTTC. Translating it yields CASSHIREGSFYNEQFF. V usage is TRBV4-1 and J usage is TRBJ2-1; tentative D call: TRBD1 (5 bases). The germline V gene has CDR1 MGHRA and CDR2 YSYEKL. The CDR3 is made up of 17 amino acids. V lost 3 bases and J lost 3, with 18 bases in between.

CDR3: CASNKKGSTDTQYF. The CDR3 DNA sequence: TGTGCCAGCAATAAGAAGGGGTCCACAGATACGCAGTATTTT. The genes are TRBV7-1 and TRBJ2-3; weak D call: TRBD1 (5 bases). TRBV7-1 falls under the ORF class, with uncertain function. The CDR3 consists of 14 residues. V was trimmed by 7 bases and J by 2 bases, leaving 13 bases between them.

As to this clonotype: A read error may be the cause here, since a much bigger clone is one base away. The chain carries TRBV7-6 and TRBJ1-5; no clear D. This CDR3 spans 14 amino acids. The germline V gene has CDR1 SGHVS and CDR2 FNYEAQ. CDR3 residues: CVSSPGGVDQPQHF. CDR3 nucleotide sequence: TGTGTCAGCAGCCCTGGAGGCGTGGATCAGCCCCAGCATTTT.

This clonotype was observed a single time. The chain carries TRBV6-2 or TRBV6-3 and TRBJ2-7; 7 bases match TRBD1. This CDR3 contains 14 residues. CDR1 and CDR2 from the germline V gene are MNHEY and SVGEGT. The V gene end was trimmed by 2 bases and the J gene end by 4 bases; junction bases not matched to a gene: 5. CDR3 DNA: TGTGCCAGCAGTTACGCACGGGACAGATACGAGCAGTACGTC. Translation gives CASSYARDRYEQYV.

CDR3 protein: CASSYSTISRSYEQYV. In DNA, the CDR3 is TGTGCCAGCAGTTACTCGACTATTTCCAGAAGCTACGAGCAGTACGTC. This chain connects TRBV6-2 or TRBV6-3 to TRBJ2-7; TRBD2 might be the D (5 bases). Germline assignment: CDR1 MNHEY and CDR2 SVGEGT. The V and J ends lost 0 bases and 3 bases respectively, with 15 bases between them. This CDR3 has 16 residues.

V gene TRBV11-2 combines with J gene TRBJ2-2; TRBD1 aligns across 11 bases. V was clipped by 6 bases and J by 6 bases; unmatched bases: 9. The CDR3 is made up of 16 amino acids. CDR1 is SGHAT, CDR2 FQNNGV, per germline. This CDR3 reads CASRQPGQGVAGELFF. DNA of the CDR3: TGTGCCAGCAGACAACCGGGACAGGGGGTGGCCGGGGAGCTGTTTTTT.

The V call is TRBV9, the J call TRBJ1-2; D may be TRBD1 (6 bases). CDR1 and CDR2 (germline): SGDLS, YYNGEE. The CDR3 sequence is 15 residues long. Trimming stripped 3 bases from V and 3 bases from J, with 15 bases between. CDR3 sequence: CASSETKQGYYGYTF. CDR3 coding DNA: TGTGCCAGCAGCGAAACAAAACAGGGTTACTATGGCTACACCTTC.

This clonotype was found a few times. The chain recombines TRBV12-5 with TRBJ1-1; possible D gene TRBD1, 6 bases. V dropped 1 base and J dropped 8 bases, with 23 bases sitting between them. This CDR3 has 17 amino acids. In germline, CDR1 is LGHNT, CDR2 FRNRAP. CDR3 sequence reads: CASGLDMGGPARPEAFF. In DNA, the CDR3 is TGTGCTAGTGGTTTGGACATGGGGGGCCCAGCCCGTCCCGAAGCTTTCTTT.

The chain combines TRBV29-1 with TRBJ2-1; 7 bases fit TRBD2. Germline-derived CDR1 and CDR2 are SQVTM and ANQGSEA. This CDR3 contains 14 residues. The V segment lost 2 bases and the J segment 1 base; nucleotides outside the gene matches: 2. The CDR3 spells CSVESGESYNEQFF. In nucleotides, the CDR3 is TGCAGCGTTGAAAGCGGGGAATCCTACAATGAGCAGTTCTTC.

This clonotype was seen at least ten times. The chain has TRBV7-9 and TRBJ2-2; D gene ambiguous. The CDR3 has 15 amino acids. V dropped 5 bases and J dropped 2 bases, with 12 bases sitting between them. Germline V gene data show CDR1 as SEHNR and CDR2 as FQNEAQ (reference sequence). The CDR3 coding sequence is TGTGCCAGCAGCCCCGGACGGAACAACACCGGGGAGCTGTTTTTT. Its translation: CASSPGRNNTGELFF.

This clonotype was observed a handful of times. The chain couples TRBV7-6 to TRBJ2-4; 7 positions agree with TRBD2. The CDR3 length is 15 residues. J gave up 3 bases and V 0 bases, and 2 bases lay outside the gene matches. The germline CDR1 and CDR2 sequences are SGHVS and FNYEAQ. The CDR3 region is CASSLAGGGKNIQYF. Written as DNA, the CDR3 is TGTGCCAGCAGCTTAGCGGGGGGGGGCAAAAACATTCAGTACTTC.

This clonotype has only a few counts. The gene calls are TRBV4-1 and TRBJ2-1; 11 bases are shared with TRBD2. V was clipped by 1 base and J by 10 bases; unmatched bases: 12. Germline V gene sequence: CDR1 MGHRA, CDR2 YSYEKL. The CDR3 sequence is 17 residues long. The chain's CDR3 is CASSQVSGLAGGSEQFF. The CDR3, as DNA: TGCGCCAGCAGCCAAGTGTCCGGTCTAGCGGGGGGCAGCGAGCAGTTCTTC.

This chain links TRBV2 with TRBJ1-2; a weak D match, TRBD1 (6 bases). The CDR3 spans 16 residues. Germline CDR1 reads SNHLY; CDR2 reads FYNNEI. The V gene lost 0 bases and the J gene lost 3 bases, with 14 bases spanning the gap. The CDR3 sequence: CASSEAGGGRDYGYTF. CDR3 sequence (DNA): TGTGCCAGCAGTGAAGCCGGGGGGGGGCGCGACTATGGCTACACCTTC.

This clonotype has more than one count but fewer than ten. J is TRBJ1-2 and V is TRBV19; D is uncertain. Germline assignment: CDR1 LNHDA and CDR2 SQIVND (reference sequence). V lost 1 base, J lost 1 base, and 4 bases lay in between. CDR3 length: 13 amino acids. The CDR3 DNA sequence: TGTGCCAGTAGTATAGCAGATAACTATGGCTACACCTTC. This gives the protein CASSIADNYGYTF.

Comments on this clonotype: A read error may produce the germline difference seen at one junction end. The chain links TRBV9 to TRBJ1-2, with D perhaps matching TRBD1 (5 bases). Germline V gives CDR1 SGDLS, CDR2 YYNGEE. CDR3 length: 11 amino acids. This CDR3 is CVSRQGIGYTF. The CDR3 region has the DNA TGTGTCAGCAGGCAGGGAATTGGCTACACCTTC.

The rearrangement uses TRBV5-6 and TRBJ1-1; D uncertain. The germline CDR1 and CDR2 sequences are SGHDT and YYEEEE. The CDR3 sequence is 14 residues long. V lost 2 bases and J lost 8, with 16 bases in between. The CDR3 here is CASSFGRPSGEAFF. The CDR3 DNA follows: TGTGCCAGCAGCTTCGGCAGGCCGAGCGGCGAAGCTTTCTTT.

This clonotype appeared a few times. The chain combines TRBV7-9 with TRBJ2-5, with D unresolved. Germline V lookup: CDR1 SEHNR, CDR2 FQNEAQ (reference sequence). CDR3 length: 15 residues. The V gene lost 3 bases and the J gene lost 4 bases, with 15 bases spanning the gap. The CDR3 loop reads CASSFRADERETQYF. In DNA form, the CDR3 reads TGTGCCAGCAGCTTTAGGGCCGACGAAAGAGAGACCCAGTACTTC.

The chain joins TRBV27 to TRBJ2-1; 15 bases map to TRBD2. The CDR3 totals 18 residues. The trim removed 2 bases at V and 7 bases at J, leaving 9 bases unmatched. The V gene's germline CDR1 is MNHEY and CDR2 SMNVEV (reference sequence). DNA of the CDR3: TGTGCCAGCAGTTTACCCCCCGGACTAGCGGGGGGGCATAATGAGCAGTTCTTC. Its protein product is CASSLPPGLAGGHNEQFF.

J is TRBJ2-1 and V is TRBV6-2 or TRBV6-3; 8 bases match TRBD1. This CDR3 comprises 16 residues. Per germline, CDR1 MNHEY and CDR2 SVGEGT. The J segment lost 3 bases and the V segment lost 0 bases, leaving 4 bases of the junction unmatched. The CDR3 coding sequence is TGTGCCAGCAGTTACTCCCGACAGGGGATCTACAATGAGCAGTTCTTC. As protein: CASSYSRQGIYNEQFF.

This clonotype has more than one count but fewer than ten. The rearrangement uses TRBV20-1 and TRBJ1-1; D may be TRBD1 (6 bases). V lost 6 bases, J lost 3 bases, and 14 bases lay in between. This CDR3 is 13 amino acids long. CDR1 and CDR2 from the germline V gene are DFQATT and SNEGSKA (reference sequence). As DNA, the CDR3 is TGCAGTGCAAGGGGGGGGGGGGACACTGAAGCTTTCTTT. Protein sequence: CSARGGGDTEAFF.

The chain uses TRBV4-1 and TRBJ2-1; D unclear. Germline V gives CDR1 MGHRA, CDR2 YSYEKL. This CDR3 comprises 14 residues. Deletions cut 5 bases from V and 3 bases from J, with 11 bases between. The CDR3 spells CASSFMVLYNEQFF. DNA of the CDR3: TGCGCCAGCAGCTTCATGGTCCTCTACAATGAGCAGTTCTTC.

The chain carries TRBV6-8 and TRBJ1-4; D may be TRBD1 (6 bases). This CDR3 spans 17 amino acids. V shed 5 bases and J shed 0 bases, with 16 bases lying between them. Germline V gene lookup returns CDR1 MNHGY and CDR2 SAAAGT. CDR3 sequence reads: CASSKMTGPATNEKLFF. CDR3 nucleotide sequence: TGTGCCAGCAGTAAAATGACAGGCCCTGCAACTAATGAAAAACTGTTTTTT.